These T cell receptor beta chains were read from a single sample in a study of cytomegalovirus exposure and HLA in healthy donors. Sequencing was performed with immunoSEQ multiplex PCR; in TCRdb, only in-frame clones are kept and a portion is missing. The sample yields some 160,000 clones, 70% to 90% seen once. Specimen: PBMCs. The receptors derive from a man aged 18 to 29 in good health and CMV-seronegative. Both conserved end residues are part of each CDR3. D genes are given only for firm matches. Rows may omit the clone size; those that give it use once, few, many or a size class.

>-|-|TRBV5-1|TRBJ1-2
CASSSITGTLPPRLHGYTF
TGCGCCAGCAGCTCGATCACCGGGACACTACCTCCCCGCCTGCATGGCTACACCTTC
>TRBD2|medium-sized|TRBV11-2|TRBJ2-7
CASSLEVFAGGWIDEQYF
TGTGCCAGCAGCTTAGAGGTCTTCGCGGGAGGGTGGATCGACGAGCAGTACTTC
>TRBD1|-|TRBV2|TRBJ2-2
CASSFDRANTGELFF
TGTGCCAGCAGCTTTGACAGGGCGAACACCGGGGAGCTGTTTTTT
>-|-|TRBV7-9|TRBJ2-7
CASSFTTDSYEQYF
TGTGCCAGCAGTTTTACGACAGATTCCTACGAGCAGTACTTC
>TRBD2|few|TRBV2|TRBJ2-7
CASNIAGGPSYEQYF
TGTGCCAGCAACATAGCGGGAGGGCCATCCTACGAGCAGTACTTC
>TRBD1|-|TRBV28|TRBJ2-1
CASSFGTAYNEQFF
TGTGCCAGCAGTTTCGGGACAGCCTACAATGAGCAGTTCTTC
>TRBD2|-|TRBV5-4|TRBJ2-5
CASSRGGAGETQYF
TGTGCCAGCAGCCGCGGGGGGGCAGGGGAGACCCAGTACTTC
>TRBD1|-|TRBV29-1|TRBJ1-5
CSVYRQGHSNQPQHF
TGCAGCGTGTACAGACAGGGCCATAGCAATCAGCCCCAGCATTTT
>TRBD1|-|TRBV4-1|TRBJ2-2
CASSPNRGTGELFF
TGCGCCAGCAGCCCCAACAGGGGTACGGGGGAGCTGTTTTTT
>TRBD1|-|TRBV6-5|TRBJ2-2
CASSPMTGDTGELFF
TGTGCCAGCAGTCCTATGACAGGGGACACCGGGGAGCTGTTTTTT
>-|-|TRBV11-2|TRBJ1-4
CASSPIREGRWKKLFF
TGTGCCAGCAGCCCCATTAGGGAGGGTAGATGGAAAAAACTGTTTTTT
>-|-|TRBV6-5|TRBJ1-3
CASSYSAGAGNTIYF
TGTGCCAGCAGTTACTCCGCAGGGGCTGGAAACACCATATATTTT
>TRBD1|-|TRBV28|TRBJ2-3
CASSSYRGETQYF
TGTGCCAGCAGTTCATACAGGGGGGAAACGCAGTATTTT
>TRBD1|-|TRBV14|TRBJ2-7
CASSQVVRQGEQYF
TGTGCCAGCAGCCAAGTAGTGCGACAGGGCGAGCAGTACTTC
>-|-|TRBV7-7|TRBJ1-3
CASSLGHGPGNTIYF
TGTGCTAGCAGCTTAGGGCATGGTCCTGGAAACACCATATATTTT
>-|-|TRBV5-1|TRBJ1-4
CASSSDSYNEKLFF
TGCGCCAGCAGCTCGGACAGTTATAATGAAAAACTGTTTTTT
>-|-|TRBV28|TRBJ1-1
CAATGVGTEAFF
TGTGCCGCCACGGGGGTAGGCACTGAAGCTTTCTTT
>-|-|TRBV15|TRBJ2-7
CATSSRAGIGISYEQYF
TGTGCCACCAGCAGTCGAGCCGGGATCGGGATCTCCTACGAGCAGTACTTC
>TRBD1|few|TRBV4-1|TRBJ1-2
CASSHVGTGVGGYTF
TGCGCCAGCAGCCACGTCGGGACAGGAGTAGGGGGCTACACCTTC
>-|-|TRBV5-1|TRBJ2-5
CASSLSGEETQYF
TGCGCCAGCAGCTTGTCGGGGGAAGAGACCCAGTACTTC
>TRBD1|-|TRBV25-1|TRBJ1-4
CASSTPGQGAEKLFF
TGTGCCAGCAGTACCCCGGGACAGGGAGCTGAAAAACTGTTTTTT
>TRBD1|-|TRBV10-3|TRBJ1-2
CAISEFGRDSYGYTF
TGTGCCATCAGTGAATTCGGCCGGGACAGCTATGGCTACACCTTC
>TRBD1|-|TRBV4-2|TRBJ2-1
CASSQSDRGQNEQFF
TGTGCCAGCAGCCAAAGCGACAGGGGGCAAAATGAGCAGTTCTTC
>-|-|TRBV7-9|TRBJ2-1
CASGYGNEQFF
TGTGCCAGCGGATACGGGAATGAGCAGTTCTTC
>TRBD2|-|TRBV5-6|TRBJ2-1
CASSWGTSGRSEQFF
TGTGCCAGCAGCTGGGGGACTAGCGGGAGGTCTGAGCAGTTCTTC
>-|-|TRBV27|TRBJ1-1
CASSLRRGDAFF
TGTGCCAGCAGTTTGAGGAGGGGAGACGCTTTCTTT
>-|-|TRBV2|TRBJ2-7
CASRAGEQYF
TGTGCCAGCAGAGCGGGCGAGCAGTACTTC
>-|-|TRBV11-2|TRBJ2-5
CASSLNVLGPETQYF
TGTGCCAGCAGCTTAAACGTCCTAGGCCCAGAGACCCAGTACTTC
>TRBD1|-|TRBV2|TRBJ2-5
CASTEDRGQGETQYF
TGTGCCAGCACGGAAGACAGGGGGCAGGGGGAGACCCAGTACTTC
>TRBD1|medium-sized|TRBV7-9|TRBJ1-5
CASSLEGTGNNQPQHF
TGTGCCAGCAGCCTCGAAGGGACAGGTAATAATCAGCCCCAGCATTTT
>-|-|TRBV6-1|TRBJ1-2
CASSEAPRGAGYGYTF
TGTGCCAGCAGTGAAGCCCCTCGGGGGGCGGGCTATGGCTACACCTTC
>-|-|TRBV5-4|TRBJ1-2
CASSLPVLGWGYTF
TGTGCCAGCAGCTTACCGGTGCTCGGTTGGGGCTACACCTTC
>TRBD1|-|TRBV10-1|TRBJ1-2
CASSEKGASQRGYTF
TGCGCCAGCAGTGAGAAGGGGGCTAGCCAGCGTGGCTACACCTTC
>TRBD1|-|TRBV7-9|TRBJ1-1
CASSLAGQGSNTEAFF
TGTGCCAGCAGCTTAGCCGGACAGGGATCGAACACTGAAGCTTTCTTT
>-|-|TRBV4-3|TRBJ2-1
CASSPRSGEQFF
TGCGCCAGCAGCCCGCGATCGGGTGAGCAGTTCTTC
>TRBD1|once|TRBV7-9|TRBJ1-2
CASSLGTGEGYTF
TGTGCCAGCAGCTTAGGGACAGGGGAAGGCTACACCTTC
>-|-|TRBV11-2|TRBJ1-6
CASSQSQESPLHF
TGTGCCAGCAGCCAGTCCCAGGAATCACCCCTCCACTTT
>-|-|TRBV5-1|TRBJ1-1
CASSLAGRGSGTEAFF
TGCGCCAGCAGCTTGGCCGGGAGGGGGTCAGGAACTGAAGCTTTCTTT
>TRBD1|once|TRBV14|TRBJ2-1
CASSQVGTGVYEQFF
TGTGCCAGCAGCCAAGTGGGGACAGGGGTCTATGAGCAGTTCTTC
>TRBD2|-|TRBV27|TRBJ2-5
CASSSQTSGSETQYF
TGTGCCAGCAGTTCACAGACTAGCGGGAGTGAGACCCAGTACTTC
>-|-|TRBV7-9|TRBJ2-3
CASSSPNRPSTDTQYF
TGTGCCAGCAGCTCCCCCAACAGGCCTAGCACAGATACGCAGTATTTT
>-|-|TRBV6-5|TRBJ1-2
CASSDAVNYGYTF
TGTGCCAGCAGTGATGCAGTTAACTATGGCTACACCTTC
>TRBD1|few|TRBV5-1|TRBJ2-2
CASRPTGGRSGELFF
TGCGCCAGCAGACCGACAGGGGGCAGGTCCGGGGAGCTGTTTTTT
>TRBD2|-|TRBV5-1|TRBJ2-5
CASSPMTSGRGETQYF
TGCGCCAGCAGCCCCATGACTAGCGGGAGGGGAGAGACCCAGTACTTC
>-|-|TRBV5-6|TRBJ1-5
CASSLRGRAGHQPQHF
TGTGCCAGCAGCTTGAGGGGTCGGGCAGGCCATCAGCCCCAGCATTTT
>-|-|TRBV7-2|TRBJ2-5
CASSLSVAPQETQYF
TGTGCCAGCAGCTTAAGCGTAGCGCCCCAAGAGACCCAGTACTTC
>-|few|TRBV19|TRBJ2-7
CASSPDILYEQYF
TGTGCCAGTAGCCCCGACATACTCTACGAGCAGTACTTC
>TRBD2|-|TRBV5-8|TRBJ2-7
CASSLATSGRRRAEQYF
TGTGCCAGCAGCTTGGCAACTAGCGGGAGACGACGTGCCGAGCAGTACTTC
>TRBD2|-|TRBV19|TRBJ2-7
CASSPAQTSGAPREQYF
TGTGCCAGTAGCCCTGCTCAAACTAGCGGGGCCCCTCGGGAGCAGTACTTC
>TRBD1|-|TRBV5-1|TRBJ2-2
CASSWGTGGNTGELFF
TGCGCCAGCAGCTGGGGTACAGGGGGCAACACCGGGGAGCTGTTTTTT
>TRBD1|once|TRBV19|TRBJ1-2
CASRIPRGTGDGYTF
TGTGCCAGTCGTATCCCCCGTGGGACAGGGGACGGCTACACCTTC
>TRBD1|-|TRBV6-1|TRBJ1-2
CASSEMTGSYYGYTF
TGTGCCAGCAGTGAAATGACAGGGTCTTACTATGGCTACACCTTC
>TRBD1|-|TRBV27|TRBJ1-3
CASSSSGTGVLSSGNTIYF
TGTGCCAGCAGTTCCTCCGGGACAGGCGTTCTAAGCTCTGGAAACACCATATATTTT
>-|once|TRBV5-1|TRBJ2-3
CASSLGGDTDTQYF
TGCGCCAGCAGCTTGGGCGGAGACACAGATACGCAGTATTTT
>TRBD1|-|TRBV6-5|TRBJ2-7
CASSQDGTGLLEQYF
TGTGCCAGCAGTCAAGACGGGACAGGGCTTCTCGAGCAGTACTTC
>TRBD1|-|TRBV4-1|TRBJ1-1
CASSQEQGVNTEAFF
TGCGCCAGCAGCCAAGAGCAGGGGGTAAACACTGAAGCTTTCTTT
>TRBD1|-|TRBV6-5|TRBJ1-1
CASRGTGITEAFF
TGTGCCAGCAGAGGGACAGGGATCACTGAAGCTTTCTTT
>TRBD1|-|TRBV27|TRBJ1-2
CASSVTPGGDGYTF
TGTGCCAGCAGTGTGACTCCAGGGGGTGATGGCTACACCTTC
>TRBD1|-|TRBV28|TRBJ1-5
CASSWTGAGQPQHF
TGTGCCAGCAGCTGGACAGGGGCTGGGCAGCCCCAGCATTTT